This paragraph covers one T cell receptor beta chain sequence. The antigen is undetermined. The CDR3 runs 14 residues. Trimming stripped 3 bases from V and 5 bases from J, with 14 bases between. CDR1 is SNHLY and CDR2 is FYNNEI in the germline V gene. These data originate in a study of shared clonotypes between healthy human individuals. Across the study: Donors, aged 18 to 49, were two women and three men. Three plates were used per donor for CD4 naive, three for CD4 memory, two for CD8 naive and one for CD8 memory. Broader study findings: It was anticipated that sequencing depth would influence how many clonotypes donors shared.

Researchers partitioned CD4+ cells into CD45RA+ naive and CD45RA-negative memory subsets. This table comes from immunoSEQ multiplex PCR, and its TCRdb copy is limited to in-frame clones, with some not included. Among 900,000 to 1,200,000 clones listed, 75% to 85% were seen once. Material for sequencing was memory CD4+ T cells from PBMCs. Subset: CD45RA-negative fraction. The sequence derives from a man aged 18 to 29 in good health. Some clones in this sample may be carry-over from other donors' samples. J is TRBJ2-7 and V is TRBV2; possibly TRBD2 for D (6 bases). CDR3 sequence (DNA): TGTGCCAGCAGTGATCCGGGACTTCGAGACGAGCAGTACTTC. Protein sequence: CASSDPGLRDEQYF.